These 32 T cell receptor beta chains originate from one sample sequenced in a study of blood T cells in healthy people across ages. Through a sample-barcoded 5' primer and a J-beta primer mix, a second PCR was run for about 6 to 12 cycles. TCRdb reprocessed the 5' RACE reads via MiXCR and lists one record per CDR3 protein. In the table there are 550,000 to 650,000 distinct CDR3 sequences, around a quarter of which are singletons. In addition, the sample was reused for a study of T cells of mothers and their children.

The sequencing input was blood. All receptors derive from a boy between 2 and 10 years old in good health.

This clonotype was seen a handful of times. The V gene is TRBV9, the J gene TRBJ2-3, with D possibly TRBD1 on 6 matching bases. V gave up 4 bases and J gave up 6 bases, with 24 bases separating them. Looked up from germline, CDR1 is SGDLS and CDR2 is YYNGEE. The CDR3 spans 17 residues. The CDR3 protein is CASSPRPRTPRGDTQYF. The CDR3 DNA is TGTGCCAGCAGCCCACGCCCCCGGACACCTAGGGGGGATACGCAGTATTTT. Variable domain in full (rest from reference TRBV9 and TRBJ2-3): DSGVTQTPKHLITATGQRVTLRCSPRSGDLSVYWYQQSLDQGLQFLIQYYNGEERAKGNILERFSAQQFPDLHSELNLSSLELGDSALYFCASSPRPRTPRGDTQYFGPGTRLTVL.

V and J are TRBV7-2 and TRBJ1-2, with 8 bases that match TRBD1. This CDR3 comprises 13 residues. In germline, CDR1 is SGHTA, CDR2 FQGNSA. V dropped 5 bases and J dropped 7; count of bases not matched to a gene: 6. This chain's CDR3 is CASSKDRARGYTF. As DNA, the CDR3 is TGTGCCAGCAGCAAGGACAGGGCTCGTGGCTACACCTTC.

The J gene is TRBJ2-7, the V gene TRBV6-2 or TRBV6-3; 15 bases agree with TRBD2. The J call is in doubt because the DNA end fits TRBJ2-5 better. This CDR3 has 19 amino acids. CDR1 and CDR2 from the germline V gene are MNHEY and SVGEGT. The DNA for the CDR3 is TGTGCCAGCAGTTACTCTGGACTAGCGGGGGGGAGATTAAGGGAGACCCAGTACTTC. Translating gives CASSYSGLAGGRLRETQYF.

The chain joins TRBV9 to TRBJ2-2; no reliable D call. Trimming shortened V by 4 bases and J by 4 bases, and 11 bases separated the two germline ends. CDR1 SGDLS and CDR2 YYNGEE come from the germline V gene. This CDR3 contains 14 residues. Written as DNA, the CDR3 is TGTGCCAGCAGCACTCGGCCATCCACCGGGGAGCTGTTTTTT. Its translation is CASSTRPSTGELFF.

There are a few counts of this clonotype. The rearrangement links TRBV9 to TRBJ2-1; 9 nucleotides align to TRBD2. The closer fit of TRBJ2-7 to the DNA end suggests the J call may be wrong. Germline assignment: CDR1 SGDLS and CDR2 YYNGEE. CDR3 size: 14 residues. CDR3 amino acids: CASSVGSGSDAQYF. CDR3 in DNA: TGTGCCAGCAGCGTAGGTAGCGGGAGCGACGCGCAGTACTTC.

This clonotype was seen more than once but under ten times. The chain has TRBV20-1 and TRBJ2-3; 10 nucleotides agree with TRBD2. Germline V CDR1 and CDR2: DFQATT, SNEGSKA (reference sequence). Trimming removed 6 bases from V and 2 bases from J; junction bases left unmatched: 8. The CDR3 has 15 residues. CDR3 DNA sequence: TGCAGTGCCAGTCCCCTAGCGGGGGTCACAGATACGCAGTATTTT. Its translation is CSASPLAGVTDTQYF.

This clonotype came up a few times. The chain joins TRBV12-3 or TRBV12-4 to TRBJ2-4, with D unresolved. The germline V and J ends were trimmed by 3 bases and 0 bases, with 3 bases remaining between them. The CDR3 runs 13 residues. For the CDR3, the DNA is TGTGCCAGCAGTTTTAAAGCCAAAAACATTCAGTACTTC. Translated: CASSFKAKNIQYF.

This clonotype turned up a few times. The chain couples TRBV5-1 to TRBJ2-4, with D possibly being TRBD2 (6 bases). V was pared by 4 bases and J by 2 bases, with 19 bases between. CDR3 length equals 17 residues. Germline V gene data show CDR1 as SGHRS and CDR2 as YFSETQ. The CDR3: CASSPRGTDPTKNIQYF. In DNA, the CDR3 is TGCGCCAGCAGCCCTCGGGGGACGGACCCTACCAAAAACATTCAGTACTTC.

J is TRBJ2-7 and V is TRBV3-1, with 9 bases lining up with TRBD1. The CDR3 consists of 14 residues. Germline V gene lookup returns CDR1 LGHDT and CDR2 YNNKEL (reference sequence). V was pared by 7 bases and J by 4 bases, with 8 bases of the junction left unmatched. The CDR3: CASTPGQGTYEQYF. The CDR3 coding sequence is TGTGCCAGCACCCCGGGACAGGGAACGTACGAGCAGTACTTC.

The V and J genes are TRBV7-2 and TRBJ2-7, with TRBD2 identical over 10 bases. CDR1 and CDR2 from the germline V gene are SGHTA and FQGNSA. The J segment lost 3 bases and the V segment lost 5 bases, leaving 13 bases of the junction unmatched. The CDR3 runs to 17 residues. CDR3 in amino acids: CASSQGLAIRGFYEQYF. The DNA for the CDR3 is TGTGCCAGCAGCCAGGGACTAGCGATCCGGGGATTCTACGAGCAGTACTTC.

CDR3 nucleotide sequence: TGTGCCAGCAAACTACCTTCGGAAAATGAGCAGTTCTTC. It codes for CASKLPSENEQFF. The rearrangement joins TRBV12-3 or TRBV12-4 to TRBJ2-1; D is unclear. V was cut by 7 bases and J by 7 bases, with 14 bases left in between. The CDR3 covers 13 residues.

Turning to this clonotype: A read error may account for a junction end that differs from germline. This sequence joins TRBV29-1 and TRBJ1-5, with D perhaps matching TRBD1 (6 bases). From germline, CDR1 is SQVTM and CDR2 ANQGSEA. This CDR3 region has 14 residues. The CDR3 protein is CSVATGSSDQPQHF. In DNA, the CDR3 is TGCAGCGTTGCCACAGGGTCTAGCGATCAGCCCCAGCATTTT.

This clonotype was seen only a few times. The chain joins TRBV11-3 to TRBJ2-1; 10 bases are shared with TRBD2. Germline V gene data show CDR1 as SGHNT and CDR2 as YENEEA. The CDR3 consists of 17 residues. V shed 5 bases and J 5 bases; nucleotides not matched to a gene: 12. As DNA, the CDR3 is TGTGCCAGCAGCCTAAACCTAGCGGGGGTAACCGACAATGAGCAGTTCTTC. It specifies CASSLNLAGVTDNEQFF.

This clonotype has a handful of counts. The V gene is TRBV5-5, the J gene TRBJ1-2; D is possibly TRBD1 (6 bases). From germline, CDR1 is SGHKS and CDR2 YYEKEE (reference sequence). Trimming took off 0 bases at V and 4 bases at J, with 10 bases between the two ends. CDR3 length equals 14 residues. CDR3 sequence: CASSLDGGPYGYTF. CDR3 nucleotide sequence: TGTGCCAGCAGCTTGGATGGGGGCCCCTATGGCTACACCTTC.

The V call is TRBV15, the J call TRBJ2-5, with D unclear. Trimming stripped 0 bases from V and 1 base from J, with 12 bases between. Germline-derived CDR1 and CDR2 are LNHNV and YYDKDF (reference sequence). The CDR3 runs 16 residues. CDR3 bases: TGTGCCACCAGCAGAGAGCCAACAGCCCTCCAAGAGACCCAGTACTTC. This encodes CATSREPTALQETQYF.

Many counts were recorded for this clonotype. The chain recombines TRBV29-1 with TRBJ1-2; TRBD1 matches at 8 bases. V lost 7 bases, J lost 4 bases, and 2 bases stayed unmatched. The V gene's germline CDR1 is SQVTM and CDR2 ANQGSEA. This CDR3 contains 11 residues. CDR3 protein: CSGTGSYGYTF. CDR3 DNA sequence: TGCAGCGGGACAGGGAGCTATGGCTACACCTTC. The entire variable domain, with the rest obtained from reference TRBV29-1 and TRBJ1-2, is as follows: SAVISQKPSRDICQRGTSLTIQCQVDSQVTMMFWYRQQPGQSLTLIATANQGSEATYESGFVIDKFPISRPNLTFSTLTVSNMSPEDSSIYLCSGTGSYGYTFGSGTRLTVV.

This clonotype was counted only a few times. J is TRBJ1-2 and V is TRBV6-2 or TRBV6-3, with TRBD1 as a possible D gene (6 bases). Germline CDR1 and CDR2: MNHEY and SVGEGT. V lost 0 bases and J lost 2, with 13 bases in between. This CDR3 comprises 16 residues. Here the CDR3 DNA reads TGTGCCAGCAGTTACTCCACGACACAGGGCAACTATGGCTACACCTTC. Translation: CASSYSTTQGNYGYTF.

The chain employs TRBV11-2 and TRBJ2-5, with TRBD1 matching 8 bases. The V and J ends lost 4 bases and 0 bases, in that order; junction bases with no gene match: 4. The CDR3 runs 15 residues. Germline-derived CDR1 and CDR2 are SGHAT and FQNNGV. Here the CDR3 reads CASSSVGQDQETQYF. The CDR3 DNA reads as TGTGCCAGCAGCTCCGTGGGACAGGACCAAGAGACCCAGTACTTC. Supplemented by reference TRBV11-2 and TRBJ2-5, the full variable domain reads EAGVAQSPRYKIIEKRQSVAFWCNPISGHATLYWYQQILGQGPKLLIQFQNNGVVDDSQLPKDRFSAERLKGVDSTLKIQPAKLEDSAVYLCASSSVGQDQETQYFGPGTRLLVL.

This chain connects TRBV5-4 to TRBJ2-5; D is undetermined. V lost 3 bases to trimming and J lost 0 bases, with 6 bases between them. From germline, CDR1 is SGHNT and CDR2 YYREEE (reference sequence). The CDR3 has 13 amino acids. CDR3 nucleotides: TGTGCCAGCAGCTCAGTGTACCAAGAGACCCAGTACTTC. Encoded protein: CASSSVYQETQYF.

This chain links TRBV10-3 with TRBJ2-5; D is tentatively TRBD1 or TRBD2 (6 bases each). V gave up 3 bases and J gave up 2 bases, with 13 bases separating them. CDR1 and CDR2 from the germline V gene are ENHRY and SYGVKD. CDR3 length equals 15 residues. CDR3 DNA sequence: TGTGCCATCAGTGAAAGGGGGGTGCTTCAAGAGACCCAGTACTTC. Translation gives CAISERGVLQETQYF.

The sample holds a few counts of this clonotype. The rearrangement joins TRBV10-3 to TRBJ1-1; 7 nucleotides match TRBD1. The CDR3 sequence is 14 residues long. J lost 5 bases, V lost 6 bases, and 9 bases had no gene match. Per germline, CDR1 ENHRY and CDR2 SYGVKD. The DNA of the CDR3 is TGTGCCATCAGCGGTACAGGGGACAGAACTGAAGCTTTCTTT. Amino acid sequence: CAISGTGDRTEAFF.

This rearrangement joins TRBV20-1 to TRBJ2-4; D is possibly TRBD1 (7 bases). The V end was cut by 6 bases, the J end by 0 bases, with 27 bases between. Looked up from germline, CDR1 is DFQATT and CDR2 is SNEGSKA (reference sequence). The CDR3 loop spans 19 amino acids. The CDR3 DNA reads TGCAGTGCCATTCAGGGGGGCGGTTCCCTTGCTCTAGCCAAAAACATTCAGTACTTC. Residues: CSAIQGGGSLALAKNIQYF.

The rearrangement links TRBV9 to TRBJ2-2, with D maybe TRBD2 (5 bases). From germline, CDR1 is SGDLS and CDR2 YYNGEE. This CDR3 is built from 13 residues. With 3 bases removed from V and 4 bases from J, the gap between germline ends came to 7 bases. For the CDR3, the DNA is TGTGCCAGCAGCGCCAGCGGCACCGGGGAGCTGTTTTTT. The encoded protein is CASSASGTGELFF.

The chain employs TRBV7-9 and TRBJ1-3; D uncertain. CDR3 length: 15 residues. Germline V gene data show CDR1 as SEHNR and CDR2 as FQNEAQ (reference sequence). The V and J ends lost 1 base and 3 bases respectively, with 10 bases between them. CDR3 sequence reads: CASSLGGQSGNTIYF. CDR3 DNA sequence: TGTGCCAGCAGCTTAGGAGGGCAAAGTGGAAACACCATATATTTT.

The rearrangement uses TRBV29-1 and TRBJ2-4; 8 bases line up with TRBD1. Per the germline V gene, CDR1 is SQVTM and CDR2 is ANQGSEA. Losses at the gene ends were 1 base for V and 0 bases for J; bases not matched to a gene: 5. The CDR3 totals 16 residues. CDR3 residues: CSVEGGQGVAKNIQYF. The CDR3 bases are TGCAGCGTTGAAGGAGGACAGGGAGTAGCCAAAAACATTCAGTACTTC.

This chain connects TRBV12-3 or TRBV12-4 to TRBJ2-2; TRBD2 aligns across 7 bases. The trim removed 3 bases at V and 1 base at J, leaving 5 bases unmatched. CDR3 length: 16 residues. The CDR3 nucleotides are TGTGCCAGCAGTTTTGGTGGCGGGGGGAACACCGGGGAGCTGTTTTTT. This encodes CASSFGGGGNTGELFF.

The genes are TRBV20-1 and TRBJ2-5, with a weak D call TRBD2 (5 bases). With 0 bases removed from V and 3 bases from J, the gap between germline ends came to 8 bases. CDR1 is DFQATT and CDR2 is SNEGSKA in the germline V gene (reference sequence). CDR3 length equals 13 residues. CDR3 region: CSARDPREETQYF. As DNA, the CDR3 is TGCAGTGCTAGAGATCCGCGGGAAGAGACCCAGTACTTC.

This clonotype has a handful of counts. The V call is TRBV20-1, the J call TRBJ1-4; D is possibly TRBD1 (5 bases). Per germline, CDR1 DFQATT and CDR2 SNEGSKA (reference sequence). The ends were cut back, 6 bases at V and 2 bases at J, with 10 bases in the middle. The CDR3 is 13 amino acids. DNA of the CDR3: TGCAGTGCGAGGGGCCCCACTAATGAAAAACTGTTTTTT. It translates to CSARGPTNEKLFF.

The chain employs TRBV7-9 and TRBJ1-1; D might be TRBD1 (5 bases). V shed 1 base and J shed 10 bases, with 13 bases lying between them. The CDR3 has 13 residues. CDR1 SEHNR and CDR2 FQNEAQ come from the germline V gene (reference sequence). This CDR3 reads CASSLVGQGIAFF. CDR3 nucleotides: TGTGCCAGCAGCTTAGTTGGGCAGGGAATAGCTTTCTTT.

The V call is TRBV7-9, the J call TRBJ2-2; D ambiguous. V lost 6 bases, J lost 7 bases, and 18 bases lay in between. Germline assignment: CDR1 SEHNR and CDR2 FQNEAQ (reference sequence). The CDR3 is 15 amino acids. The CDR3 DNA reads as TGTGCCAGCAGTTTCGTAAGGGCCGCGAGCGGGGAGCTGTTTTTT. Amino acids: CASSFVRAASGELFF. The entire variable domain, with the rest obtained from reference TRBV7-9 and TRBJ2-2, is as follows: DTGVSQNPRHKITKRGQNVTFRCDPISEHNRLYWYRQTLGQGPEFLTYFQNEAQLEKSRLLSDRFSAERPKGSFSTLEIQRTEQGDSAMYLCASSFVRAASGELFFGEGSRLTVL.

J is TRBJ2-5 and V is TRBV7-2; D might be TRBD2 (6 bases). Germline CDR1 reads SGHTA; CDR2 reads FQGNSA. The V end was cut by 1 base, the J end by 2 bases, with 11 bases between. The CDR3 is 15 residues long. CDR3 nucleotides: TGTGCCAGCAGCTTAGAGGAGGGAAAACAAGAGACCCAGTACTTC. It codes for CASSLEEGKQETQYF.

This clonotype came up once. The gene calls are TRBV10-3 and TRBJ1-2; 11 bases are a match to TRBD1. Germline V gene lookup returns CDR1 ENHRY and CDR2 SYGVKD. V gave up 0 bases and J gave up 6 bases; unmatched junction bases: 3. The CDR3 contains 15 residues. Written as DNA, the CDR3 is TGTGCCATCAGTGAGTCAGAGGGACAGGGGGATGGCTACACCTTC. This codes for CAISESEGQGDGYTF.